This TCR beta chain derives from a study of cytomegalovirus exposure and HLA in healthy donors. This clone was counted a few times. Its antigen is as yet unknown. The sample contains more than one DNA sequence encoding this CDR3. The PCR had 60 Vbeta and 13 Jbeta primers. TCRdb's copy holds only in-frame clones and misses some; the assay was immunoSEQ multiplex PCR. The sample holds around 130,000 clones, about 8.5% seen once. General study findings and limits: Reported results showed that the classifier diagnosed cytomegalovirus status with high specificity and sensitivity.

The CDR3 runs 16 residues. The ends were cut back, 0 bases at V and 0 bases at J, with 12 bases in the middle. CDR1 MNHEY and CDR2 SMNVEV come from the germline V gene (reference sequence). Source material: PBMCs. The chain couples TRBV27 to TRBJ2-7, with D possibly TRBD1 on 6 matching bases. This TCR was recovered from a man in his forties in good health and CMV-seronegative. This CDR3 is CASSLSLETGSYEQYF. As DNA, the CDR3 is TGTGCCAGCAGTTTATCACTCGAGACAGGCTCCTACGAGCAGTACTTC.